The 20 T cell receptor beta chains below all came from one sample that was sequenced in a study of CD8 T cells in ankylosing spondylitis. Their antigens are not known. TCRdb used MiXCR to reprocess the 5' RACE reads, holding one entry per CDR3 protein. The table includes about 440,000 distinct CDR3 sequences, 17% detected once. Study outcomes and limitations: Seemingly distinctive of ankylosing spondylitis blood was a TCR beta motif formed by eight highly homologous variants.

The sample was blood, either unsorted or a sorted T cell fraction (not recorded which). All receptors derive from a male donor with ankylosing spondylitis.

This clonotype showed up just a few times. V usage is TRBV12-3 or TRBV12-4 and J usage is TRBJ1-6, with a weak D call TRBD1 (6 bases). Trimming took off 2 bases at V and 0 bases at J, with 11 bases between the two ends. The CDR3 has 17 residues. Here the CDR3 reads CASSLQGTSSYNSPLHF. DNA for the CDR3: TGTGCCAGCAGTTTACAGGGGACTAGCTCCTATAATTCACCCCTCCACTTT.

J is TRBJ2-3 and V is TRBV20-1; 7 nucleotides align to TRBD2. Trimming took 4 bases from V and 4 from J; bases not matched to a gene: 5. CDR1 is DFQATT, CDR2 SNEGSKA, per germline (reference sequence). The CDR3 runs to 13 residues. In DNA form, the CDR3 reads TGCAGTGCTACTAGCGGATTTGCAGATACGCAGTATTTT. Amino acids: CSATSGFADTQYF.

There are a few counts of this clonotype. The chain uses TRBV5-1 and TRBJ1-6; D gene ambiguous. With 5 bases removed from V and 0 bases from J, the gap between germline ends came to 9 bases. The CDR3 runs 15 residues. The germline gives CDR1 SGHRS, CDR2 YFSETQ. In nucleotides, the CDR3 is TGCGCCAGCAGGCAGGAGAGCTCCTATAATTCACCCCTCCACTTT. It specifies CASRQESSYNSPLHF.

V is TRBV3-1 and J is TRBJ2-1; D is ambiguous. The CDR3 length is 12 residues. V was shortened by 4 bases and J by 7 bases, with 8 bases between the two germline ends. CDR1 and CDR2 (germline): LGHDT, YNNKEL (reference sequence). The CDR3 DNA reads TGTGCCAGCAGCCGAAGTGGGAATGAGCAGTTCTTC. Its protein product is CASSRSGNEQFF.

Only a few counts were recorded for this clonotype. The chain combines TRBV20-1 with TRBJ2-5; 14 bases map to TRBD2. Germline CDR1 reads DFQATT; CDR2 reads SNEGSKA (reference sequence). This CDR3 has 14 amino acids. Trimming took 4 bases from V and 4 from J; bases not matched to a gene: 2. CDR3 sequence (DNA): TGCAGTGCTACCGGGACTAGCGGGAGAGAGACCCAGTACTTC. Encoded protein: CSATGTSGRETQYF.

This clonotype has a count of ten or more. The V and J genes are TRBV5-1 and TRBJ2-1; tentative D call: TRBD2 (5 bases). This CDR3 is built from 13 residues. CDR1 SGHRS and CDR2 YFSETQ come from the germline V gene. The V end lost 4 bases, the J end lost 4 bases, and 9 bases lay between the germline ends. The CDR3 bases are TGCGCCAGCAGCACCACTAGGTACAATGAGCAGTTCTTC. Protein sequence: CASSTTRYNEQFF.

This clonotype was seen only a few times. The chain is built from TRBV10-3 and TRBJ2-7, with TRBD1 identical over 7 bases. The CDR3 runs to 14 residues. Trimming took 6 bases from V and 2 from J; bases not matched to a gene: 7. Germline values: CDR1 ENHRY, CDR2 SYGVKD. CDR3 DNA: TGTGCCATCAGCGGACAGGCGAGCCCCTACGAGCAGTACTTC. This translates into CAISGQASPYEQYF.

The J gene is TRBJ2-1, the V gene TRBV20-1; 10 bases fit TRBD1. Germline V gene data show CDR1 as DFQATT and CDR2 as SNEGSKA (reference sequence). With V trimmed by 4 bases and J by 2 bases, 8 bases remained unmatched. The CDR3 sequence is 16 residues long. This CDR3 is CSAIDLGQGAYNEQFF. CDR3 coding DNA: TGCAGTGCTATAGACCTTGGACAGGGGGCCTACAATGAGCAGTTCTTC.

In this sample, this clonotype turned up a few times. The rearrangement uses TRBV6-1 and TRBJ2-1; TRBD2 matches 10 bases. V shed 5 bases and J 2 bases; nucleotides not matched to a gene: 9. Germline lookup yields CDR1 MNHNS and CDR2 SASEGT. There are 17 residues in the CDR3. CDR3 protein: CASSPSGAGGTYNEQFF. CDR3 sequence (DNA): TGTGCCAGCAGTCCCAGCGGAGCGGGAGGGACCTACAATGAGCAGTTCTTC.

This chain joins TRBV24-1 and TRBJ2-1; 11 nucleotides align to TRBD2. The V gene end was trimmed by 2 bases and the J gene end by 7 bases; junction bases not matched to a gene: 6. The CDR3 is 16 amino acids. The germline CDR1 and CDR2 sequences are KGHDR and SFDVKD. CDR3 nucleotide sequence: TGTGCCACCAGTGATTCGACTAGCGGGGATATAAATGAGCAGTTCTTC. Protein sequence: CATSDSTSGDINEQFF.

This clonotype has a handful of counts. The V call is TRBV29-1, the J call TRBJ2-3; TRBD1 aligns across 7 bases. The CDR3 spans 15 residues. Germline CDR1 reads SQVTM; CDR2 reads ANQGSEA. V shed 6 bases and J 6 bases; nucleotides not matched to a gene: 15. The CDR3 protein is CSVNSDRSLADTQYF. CDR3 sequence (DNA): TGCAGCGTGAACTCGGACAGGTCCCTGGCGGATACGCAGTATTTT.

This clonotype was seen a few times. The chain uses TRBV6-5 and TRBJ2-1; maybe TRBD2 (6 bases). V was shortened by 0 bases and J by 7 bases, with 13 bases between the two germline ends. CDR1 and CDR2 from the germline V gene are MNHEY and SVGAGI. CDR3 length: 15 residues. DNA of the CDR3: TGTGCCAGCAGTTACTCGTTTCGGGGGACGAATGAGCAGTTCTTC. It specifies CASSYSFRGTNEQFF.

This clonotype was recorded at least ten times. The V call is TRBV29-1, the J call TRBJ2-2; D assignment may be TRBD1 or TRBD2 (5 bases each). The CDR3 is 15 residues long. V dropped 6 bases and J dropped 0 bases, with 14 bases sitting between them. CDR1 and CDR2 (germline): SQVTM, ANQGSEA. The CDR3 nucleotides are TGCAGCGTCAAGAGGGACCAATCGAACACCGGGGAGCTGTTTTTT. Protein: CSVKRDQSNTGELFF.

This clonotype was observed a few times. The chain links TRBV18 to TRBJ1-2, with 7 bases identical to TRBD1. V lost 3 bases and J lost 4; bases outside the gene matches: 8. The germline CDR1 and CDR2 sequences are KGHSH and LQKENI. The CDR3 consists of 15 residues. The CDR3 protein is CASSPSRQGLYGYTF. In DNA, the CDR3 is TGTGCCAGCTCACCGAGTCGACAGGGCCTCTATGGCTACACCTTC.

CDR3 sequence (DNA): TGTGCCAGCAGCTTAAGGGCCTCCTCGGCCCAAGAGACCCAGTACTTC. This gives the protein CASSLRASSAQETQYF. The chain links TRBV7-2 to TRBJ2-5, with D unclear. The germline CDR1 and CDR2 sequences are SGHTA and FQGNSA. CDR3 length: 16 amino acids. With 2 bases removed from V and 1 base from J, the gap between germline ends came to 14 bases.

This clonotype was seen only a few times. The chain combines TRBV2 with TRBJ2-1; possible D gene TRBD1, 6 bases. Germline values: CDR1 SNHLY, CDR2 FYNNEI. V dropped 2 bases and J dropped 4 bases, with 12 bases sitting between them. This CDR3 contains 15 residues. CDR3 nucleotides: TGTGCCAGCAGTGAAAACCGAGGGGGTTACAATGAGCAGTTCTTC. This codes for CASSENRGGYNEQFF.

This clonotype was observed a handful of times. The V and J genes are TRBV11-2 and TRBJ2-7, with 8 bases fitting TRBD1. The CDR3 has 16 residues. The V and J ends lost 1 base and 3 bases, in that order; junction bases with no gene match: 8. Germline CDR1 reads SGHAT; CDR2 reads FQNNGV. CDR3 nucleotide sequence: TGTGCCAGCAGCTTAGGGGACAGGAGCTCTGGCTACGAGCAGTACTTC. Its translation is CASSLGDRSSGYEQYF.

The chain has TRBV4-1 and TRBJ1-4, with D unresolved. This CDR3 is 17 amino acids long. Trimming pared 2 bases from V and 2 bases from J, leaving 15 bases between. The germline V gene encodes CDR1 MGHRA and CDR2 YSYEKL. DNA of the CDR3: TGCGCCAGCAGCCAATTACTTGGTACAGCGACTAATGAAAAACTGTTTTTT. Residues: CASSQLLGTATNEKLFF.

This clonotype was counted a few times. The rearrangement links TRBV30 to TRBJ2-6; weak D call: TRBD2 (5 bases). In germline, CDR1 is GTSNPN, CDR2 SVGIG (reference sequence). Trimming took off 5 bases at V and 0 bases at J, with 14 bases between the two ends. CDR3 length equals 16 residues. CDR3 DNA sequence: TGTGCCTGGTCCGGACTGTTTTTCTCTGGGGCCAACGTCCTGACTTTC. Amino acids: CAWSGLFFSGANVLTF.

As for this clonotype: A single base separates this from a much larger clone, so it may be a read error. The V gene is TRBV12-3 or TRBV12-4, the J gene TRBJ2-1; 11 bases map to TRBD2. The length of the CDR3 is 15 residues. CDR3 nucleotides: TGTGCCGGCAGTTTACGCACTAGCGGGGGAAGTGAGCAGTTCTTC. This sequence encodes CAGSLRTSGGSEQFF.